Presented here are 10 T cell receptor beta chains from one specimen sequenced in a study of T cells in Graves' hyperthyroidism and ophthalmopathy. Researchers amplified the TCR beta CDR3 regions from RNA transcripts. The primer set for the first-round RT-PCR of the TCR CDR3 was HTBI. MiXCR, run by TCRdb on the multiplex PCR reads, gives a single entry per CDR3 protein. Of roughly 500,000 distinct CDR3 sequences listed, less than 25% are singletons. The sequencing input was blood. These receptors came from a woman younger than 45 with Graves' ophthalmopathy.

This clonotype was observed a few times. The CDR3 bases are TGTGCCATCAGCCCTTCGACAGGGGTCCAGAACAACAACTATGGCTACACCTTC. As protein: CAISPSTGVQNNNYGYTF. The chain combines TRBV10-3 with TRBJ1-2; TRBD1 matches at 8 bases. Looked up from germline, CDR1 is ENHRY and CDR2 is SYGVKD. This CDR3 contains 18 residues. V lost 6 bases to trimming and J lost 2 bases; unmatched junction nucleotides: 17.

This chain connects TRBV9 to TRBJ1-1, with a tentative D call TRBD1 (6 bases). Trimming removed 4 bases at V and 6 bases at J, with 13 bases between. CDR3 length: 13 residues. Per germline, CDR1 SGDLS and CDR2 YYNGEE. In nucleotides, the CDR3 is TGTGCCAGCAGCTACAGGGAGGGGGCTGAAGCTTTCTTT. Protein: CASSYREGAEAFF.

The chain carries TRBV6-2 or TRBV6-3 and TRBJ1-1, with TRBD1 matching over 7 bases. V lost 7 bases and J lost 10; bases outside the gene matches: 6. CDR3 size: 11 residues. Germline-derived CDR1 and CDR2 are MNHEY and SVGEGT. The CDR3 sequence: CASTLQGTAFF. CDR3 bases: TGTGCCAGCACCCTACAGGGGACAGCTTTCTTT.

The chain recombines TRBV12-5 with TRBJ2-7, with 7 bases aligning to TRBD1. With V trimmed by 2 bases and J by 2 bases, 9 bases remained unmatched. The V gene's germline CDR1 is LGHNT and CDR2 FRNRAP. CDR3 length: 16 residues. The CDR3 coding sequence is TGTGCTAGTGGTTTGCCGTTACAGGGGCCGACCTACGAGCAGTACTTC. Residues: CASGLPLQGPTYEQYF.

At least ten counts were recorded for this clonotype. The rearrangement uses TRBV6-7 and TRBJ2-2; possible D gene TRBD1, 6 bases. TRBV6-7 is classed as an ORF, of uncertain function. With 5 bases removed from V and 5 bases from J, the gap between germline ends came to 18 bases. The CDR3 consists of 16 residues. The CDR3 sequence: CASSQPTGLETGELFF. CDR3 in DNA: TGTGCCAGCAGTCAACCCACAGGGTTAGAGACCGGGGAGCTGTTTTTT.

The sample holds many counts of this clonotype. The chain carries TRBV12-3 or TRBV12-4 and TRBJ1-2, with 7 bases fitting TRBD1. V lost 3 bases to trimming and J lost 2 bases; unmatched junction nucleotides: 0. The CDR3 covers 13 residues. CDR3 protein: CASSLTGNYGYTF. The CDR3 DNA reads TGTGCCAGCAGTTTGACAGGGAACTATGGCTACACCTTC.

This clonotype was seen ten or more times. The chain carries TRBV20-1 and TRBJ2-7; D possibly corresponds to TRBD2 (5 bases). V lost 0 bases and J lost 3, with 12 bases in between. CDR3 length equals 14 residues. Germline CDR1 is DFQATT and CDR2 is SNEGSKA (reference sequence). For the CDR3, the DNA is TGCAGTGCTAGAGATGGCGCGGACTTCTACGAGCAGTACTTC. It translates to CSARDGADFYEQYF.

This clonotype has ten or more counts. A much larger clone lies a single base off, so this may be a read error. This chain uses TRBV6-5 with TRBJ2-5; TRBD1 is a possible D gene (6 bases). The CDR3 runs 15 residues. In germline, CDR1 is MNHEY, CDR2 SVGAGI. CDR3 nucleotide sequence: TGTGCCAGCAGTTATCCCAGGGGACCCCAAGAGACCAAGTACTTC. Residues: CASSYPRGPQETKYF.

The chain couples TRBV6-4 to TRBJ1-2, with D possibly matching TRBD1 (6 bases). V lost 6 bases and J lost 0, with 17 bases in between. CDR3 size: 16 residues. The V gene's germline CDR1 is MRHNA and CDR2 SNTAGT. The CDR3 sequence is CASSPTGTSSNYGYTF. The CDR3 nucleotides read TGTGCCAGCAGCCCTACCGGGACATCTTCTAACTATGGCTACACCTTC.

CDR3 sequence: CASSYSGTGNGEQYF. Here the CDR3 DNA reads TGTGCCAGCAGTTACTCTGGGACAGGGAATGGCGAGCAGTACTTC. The chain recombines TRBV6-5 with TRBJ2-7; TRBD1 matches at 9 bases. V dropped 0 bases and J dropped 6; count of bases not matched to a gene: 6. The V gene's germline CDR1 is MNHEY and CDR2 SVGAGI. This CDR3 is 15 amino acids long.